The 7 T cell receptor beta chains presented below share a single source sample, sequenced in a study of beta chain features in type 1 diabetes. The study's findings and limits: Shortening of TCRB CDR3s, moderate but significant, appeared in all four CD4+ subsets of Type 1 diabetes patients.

The antigens for these receptors are not known. Reverse transcribing all isolated RNA meant expressed TCRB transcripts were sequenced. Clones were sequenced by immunoSEQ multiplex PCR, and TCRdb holds only the in-frame ones, with some missing. Seen here are roughly 160,000 clones, 7.5% to 8.5% observed once, and the top ten hold about 0.5%. Sequenced material: central memory CD4+ T cells from blood. The source is a man between 18 and 35 years old with type 1 diabetes.

The chain employs TRBV9 and TRBJ2-1, with D possibly TRBD2 on 6 matching bases. Trimming removed 3 bases from V and 6 bases from J, with 28 bases in between. The CDR3 sequence is 19 residues long. Germline CDR1 SGDLS, CDR2 YYNGEE. The DNA for the CDR3 is TGTGCCAGCAGCGCCGGGGGACTTGGGATCTCTCTTAGGGGCAATGAGCAGTTCTTC. Translation gives CASSAGGLGISLRGNEQFF.

This clone was counted between two and nine times. The chain combines TRBV30 with TRBJ2-7, with a possible D match to TRBD2 (6 bases). Trimming shortened V by 7 bases and J by 3 bases, and 10 bases separated the two germline ends. The length of the CDR3 is 11 residues. CDR1 is GTSNPN and CDR2 is SVGIG in the germline V gene (reference sequence). The CDR3 nucleotides are TGTGCCTATGGACTATTCTACGAGCAGTACTTC. Translating it yields CAYGLFYEQYF.

This clone has only a few counts. The V call is TRBV28, the J call TRBJ1-1; D not resolved. CDR1 and CDR2 from the germline V gene are MDHEN and SYDVKM. The germline V and J ends were trimmed by 2 bases and 4 bases, with 14 bases remaining between them. The CDR3 is 15 amino acids. The CDR3 reads CASSLRPNRGTEAFF. The CDR3 nucleotides are TGTGCCAGCAGTTTACGACCAAACCGGGGCACTGAAGCTTTCTTT.

The chain links TRBV7-2 to TRBJ2-7; the match to TRBD2 covers 9 bases. The CDR3 loop spans 14 amino acids. V lost 5 bases and J lost 4; bases outside the gene matches: 6. The germline CDR1 and CDR2 sequences are SGHTA and FQGNSA. The CDR3: CASSPLAGIYEQYF. CDR3 coding DNA: TGTGCCAGCAGCCCTCTAGCGGGGATATACGAGCAGTACTTC.

V is TRBV4-1 and J is TRBJ1-2; 10 bases map to TRBD1. V shed 4 bases and J 0 bases; nucleotides not matched to a gene: 5. CDR3 length: 16 amino acids. Germline-derived CDR1 and CDR2 are MGHRA and YSYEKL. CDR3: CASSRDRGPSNYGYTF. The CDR3 region has the DNA TGCGCCAGCAGCCGGGACAGGGGCCCCTCTAACTATGGCTACACCTTC.

This clone was counted at least ten times. The CDR3 loop reads CSVGLAGETQYF. The CDR3 DNA reads as TGCAGCGTTGGACTAGCAGGAGAGACCCAGTACTTC. This sequence joins TRBV29-1 and TRBJ2-5; 7 bases map to TRBD2. CDR1 and CDR2 from the germline V gene are SQVTM and ANQGSEA. CDR3 size: 12 residues. Unmatched junction bases numbered 3, after V lost 4 bases and J lost 4 bases.

The chain employs TRBV10-3 and TRBJ2-1, with 11 nucleotides matching TRBD2. Germline CDR1 is ENHRY and CDR2 is SYGVKD. The CDR3 runs to 14 residues. V gave up 6 bases and J gave up 7 bases; unmatched junction bases: 5. DNA of the CDR3: TGTGCCATCAGACTAGCGGGAGCGAGGAATGAGCAGTTCTTC. Translating it yields CAIRLAGARNEQFF.